A single sample is the source of the 14 T cell receptor beta chains below, sequenced in a study of post-analysis software for immune sequencing data. Unique molecular identifiers were present in the TCR beta cDNA libraries. TCRdb re-derived calls from the PCR reads in MiXCR, one entry per CDR3 protein. Among roughly 540,000 distinct CDR3 sequences listed, around 36% were seen once. General study findings and limits: Elevated frequency relative to controls characterized 4 or 5 TRBV segments in patients, TRBV5-6, TRBV5-1 and TRBV20-1 among them.

These TCRs' antigens remain unknown. Sequenced input: blood. These receptor sequences come from a girl aged 2-17 years with multiple sclerosis.

The rearrangement joins TRBV11-2 to TRBJ1-2, with a tentative D call TRBD1 (5 bases). This CDR3 region has 14 residues. Trimming stripped 3 bases from V and 8 bases from J, with 16 bases between. Germline CDR1 and CDR2: SGHAT and FQNNGV. The CDR3 here is CASSLERQFYGYTF. The CDR3 DNA sequence: TGTGCCAGCAGCTTGGAACGACAGTTCTACGGCTACACCTTC.

This clonotype was seen a few times. The V and J genes are TRBV20-1 and TRBJ2-1, with D uncertain. The CDR3 runs 13 residues. CDR1 DFQATT and CDR2 SNEGSKA come from the germline V gene (reference sequence). With 0 bases removed from V and 6 bases from J, the gap between germline ends came to 9 bases. CDR3 nucleotides: TGCAGTGCTAGAGATTGGGCGATCAATGAGCAGTTCTTC. This codes for CSARDWAINEQFF.

The chain is built from TRBV3-1 and TRBJ2-2; TRBD2 agrees at 7 bases. This CDR3 is 18 amino acids long. Germline assignment: CDR1 LGHDT and CDR2 YNNKEL (reference sequence). J lost 2 bases, V lost 5 bases, and 14 bases had no gene match. The CDR3 nucleotides are TGTGCCAGCAGCAAACGTCTCGCCAGCGGGGTTAACACCGGGGAGCTGTTTTTT. This codes for CASSKRLASGVNTGELFF.

As DNA, the CDR3 is TGCGCCAGCAACGGGGGTAATTCACCCCTCCACTTT. Protein product: CASNGGNSPLHF. The V gene is TRBV10-2, the J gene TRBJ1-6, with D perhaps TRBD1 (5 bases). Germline assignment: CDR1 WSHSY and CDR2 SAAADI. Trimming cost V 7 bases and J 6 bases, with 7 bases left between them. The CDR3 is made up of 12 amino acids.

The rearrangement links TRBV7-8 to TRBJ2-6; possibly TRBD1 for D (5 bases). V shed 0 bases and J shed 2 bases, with 17 bases lying between them. The CDR3 is made up of 19 amino acids. Germline values: CDR1 SGHVS, CDR2 FQNEAQ. The CDR3 loop reads CASSLALRQGRTGANVLTF. The CDR3 nucleotides are TGTGCCAGCAGCTTAGCCCTGAGGCAGGGTCGGACTGGGGCCAACGTCCTGACTTTC.

The chain combines TRBV3-1 with TRBJ2-3, with no clear D. Deletions cut 1 base from V and 0 bases from J, with 5 bases between. Germline V gives CDR1 LGHDT, CDR2 YNNKEL (reference sequence). This CDR3 is 14 amino acids long. The CDR3 DNA reads TGTGCCAGCAGCCAAGGAACCAGCACAGATACGCAGTATTTT. Translated: CASSQGTSTDTQYF.

The rearrangement joins TRBV3-1 to TRBJ1-2; 7 nucleotides align to TRBD1. This CDR3 is built from 15 residues. Per the germline V gene, CDR1 is LGHDT and CDR2 is YNNKEL (reference sequence). V was pared by 1 base and J by 4 bases, with 6 bases of the junction left unmatched. The chain's CDR3 is CASSQGQRQGYGYTF. In DNA form, the CDR3 reads TGTGCCAGCAGCCAAGGTCAGCGACAGGGCTATGGCTACACCTTC.

This clonotype has more than one count but fewer than ten. The gene calls are TRBV4-2 and TRBJ2-5; D possibly corresponds to TRBD2 (6 bases). Germline loops: CDR1 LGHNA, CDR2 YNFKEQ. The V and J ends lost 3 bases and 3 bases respectively, with 20 bases between them. CDR3 length: 17 residues. CDR3 in amino acids: CASSHNNVLSGEETQYF. DNA of the CDR3: TGTGCCAGCAGCCACAATAACGTATTGTCGGGAGAAGAGACCCAGTACTTC.

A few counts support this clonotype. The chain couples TRBV5-4 to TRBJ1-4; D perhaps matches TRBD1 (5 bases). The CDR3 contains 14 residues. The germline CDR1 and CDR2 sequences are SGHNT and YYREEE (reference sequence). The V end lost 4 bases, the J end lost 6 bases, and 13 bases lay between the germline ends. This chain's CDR3 is CASSPRGGDEKLFF. The CDR3 region has the DNA TGTGCCAGCAGCCCCCGGGGCGGCGATGAAAAACTGTTTTTT.

This clonotype was counted many times. The J gene is TRBJ2-5, the V gene TRBV7-2, with D maybe TRBD1 (5 bases). The CDR3 runs 13 residues. From germline, CDR1 is SGHTA and CDR2 FQGNSA. Trimming took 4 bases from V and 5 from J, leaving 11 bases between them. The CDR3 protein is CASSSGIEETQYF. Here the CDR3 DNA reads TGTGCCAGCAGCTCAGGGATTGAGGAGACCCAGTACTTC.

This clonotype was seen only a few times. CDR3 DNA sequence: TGTGCCAGCAGTGATGCGGGGGGATCCCAATACGAGCAGTACTTC. It translates to CASSDAGGSQYEQYF. The chain combines TRBV6-1 with TRBJ2-7; 8 nucleotides align to TRBD2. This CDR3 spans 15 amino acids. V gave up 3 bases and J gave up 4 bases; unmatched junction bases: 8. In germline, CDR1 is MNHNS, CDR2 SASEGT.

This clonotype was seen a few times. The chain links TRBV5-1 to TRBJ1-2; D unresolved. Germline lookup yields CDR1 SGHRS and CDR2 YFSETQ. The ends were cut back, 0 bases at V and 6 bases at J, with 9 bases in the middle. There are 13 residues in the CDR3. The CDR3 coding sequence is TGCGCCAGCAGCTTGGCGGGGTACGATGGCTACACCTTC. Translating it yields CASSLAGYDGYTF. Combining the CDR3 with reference TRBV5-1 and TRBJ1-2 gives the whole variable domain KAGVTQTPRYLIKTRGQQVTLSCSPISGHRSVSWYQQTPGQGLQFLFEYFSETQRNKGNFPGRFSGRQFSNSRSEMNVSTLELGDSALYLCASSLAGYDGYTFGSGTRLTVV.

This clonotype was counted between two and nine times. V and J are TRBV2 and TRBJ1-2; perhaps TRBD1 as D (5 bases). The V gene lost 7 bases and the J gene lost 4 bases, with 13 bases spanning the gap. The CDR3 is made up of 13 amino acids. CDR1 and CDR2 from the germline V gene are SNHLY and FYNNEI. The CDR3 sequence is CASTPGPVYGYTF. The CDR3 DNA reads TGTGCCAGCACTCCGGGACCGGTCTATGGCTACACCTTC. The full variable domain, completed using reference TRBV2 and TRBJ1-2, is EPEVTQTPSHQVTQMGQEVILRCVPISNHLYFYWYRQILGQKVEFLVSFYNNEISEKSEIFDDQFSVERPDGSNFTLKIRSTKLEDSAMYFCASTPGPVYGYTFGSGTRLTVV.

Worth noting for this clonotype: Relative to the germline gene, one junction end is altered; a read error may explain this. The J gene is TRBJ2-5, the V gene TRBV5-1; TRBD2 agrees at 12 bases. Germline-derived CDR1 and CDR2 are SGHRS and YFSETQ. This CDR3 spans 16 amino acids. CDR3 coding DNA: TGCGTCAGCAGCTTGTCCCAACTAGCGGGGGGAGAGACCCAGTACTTC. This codes for CVSSLSQLAGGETQYF.